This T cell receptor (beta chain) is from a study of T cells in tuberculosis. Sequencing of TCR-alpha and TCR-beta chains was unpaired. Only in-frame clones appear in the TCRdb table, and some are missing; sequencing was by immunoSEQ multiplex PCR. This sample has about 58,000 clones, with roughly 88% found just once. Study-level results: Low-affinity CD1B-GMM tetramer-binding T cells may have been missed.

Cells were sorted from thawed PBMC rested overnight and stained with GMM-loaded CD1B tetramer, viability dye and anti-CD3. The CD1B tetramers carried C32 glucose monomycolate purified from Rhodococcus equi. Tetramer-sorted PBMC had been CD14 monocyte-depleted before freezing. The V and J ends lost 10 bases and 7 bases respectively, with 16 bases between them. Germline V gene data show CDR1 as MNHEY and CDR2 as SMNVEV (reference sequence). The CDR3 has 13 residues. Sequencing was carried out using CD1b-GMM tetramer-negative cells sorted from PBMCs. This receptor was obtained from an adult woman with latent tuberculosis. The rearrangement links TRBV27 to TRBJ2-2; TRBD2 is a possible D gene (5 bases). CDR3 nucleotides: TGTGCCACCCAACTGAGAGGGAGCGGGGAGCTGTTTTTT. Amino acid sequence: CATQLRGSGELFF.